This entry lists 28 T cell receptor beta chains sequenced from one sample in a study of CD8+CD57+ T cells in acquired aplastic anemia. CDR3 and TCR beta VDJ profiling relied on genomic DNA as the template. MiXCR, applied by TCRdb to the reads, yields one record per CDR3 protein. Of 90,000 to 130,000 distinct CDR3 sequences listed, 51% were seen once; the top ten hold roughly 34%. The sequencing sample was made of sorted CD4+, CD8+, or CD8+CD57+ T cells (not recorded which) from PBMCs. The receptor source for this set is a human donor in good health, serving as a control.

The chain combines TRBV29-1 with TRBJ2-5; D unresolved. Judging by the DNA end, TRBJ2-1 fits better; the J call may be wrong. Germline CDR1 SQVTM, CDR2 ANQGSEA. This CDR3 region has 11 residues. The CDR3 DNA is TGCAGCGTTGAAGAACAACGAGAGCAGTTCTTC. It codes for CSVEEQREQFF.

This clonotype has a count of ten or more. The V and J genes are TRBV30 and TRBJ1-6, with D tentatively TRBD1 (6 bases). This CDR3 spans 17 amino acids. From germline, CDR1 is GTSNPN and CDR2 SVGIG (reference sequence). Trimming shortened V by 3 bases and J by 2 bases, and 17 bases separated the two germline ends. Written as DNA, the CDR3 is TGTGCCTGGAGCGACGCAGGGGCCGGAGCCTATAATTCACCCCTCCACTTT. Amino acid sequence: CAWSDAGAGAYNSPLHF.

The chain employs TRBV7-8 and TRBJ1-1; D is ambiguous. Germline V gene lookup returns CDR1 SGHVS and CDR2 FQNEAQ. Trimming shortened V by 5 bases and J by 1 base, and 11 bases separated the two germline ends. The CDR3 extends over 14 amino acids. The CDR3 nucleotides read TGTGCCAGCAGCCCCTACGGCCGGAACACTGAAGCTTTCTTT. Translation gives CASSPYGRNTEAFF.

The chain joins TRBV2 to TRBJ2-7, with D maybe TRBD2 (5 bases). The V end was cut by 9 bases, the J end by 1 base, with 13 bases between. CDR1 is SNHLY and CDR2 is FYNNEI in the germline V gene. This CDR3 has 13 residues. The CDR3 sequence is CASGLERSYEQYF. The DNA for the CDR3 is TGTGCCAGTGGACTCGAACGGTCCTACGAGCAGTACTTC.

This clonotype was observed many times. This rearrangement joins TRBV9 to TRBJ2-5; a weak D match, TRBD2 (6 bases). The CDR3 runs to 14 residues. Germline V gives CDR1 SGDLS, CDR2 YYNGEE. With 0 bases removed from V and 5 bases from J, the gap between germline ends came to 11 bases. CDR3 loop: CASSVGGGEETQYF. CDR3 coding DNA: TGTGCCAGCAGCGTAGGAGGCGGGGAGGAGACCCAGTACTTC.

This clonotype has at least ten counts. This chain links TRBV4-1 with TRBJ1-4; D might be TRBD1 (5 bases). CDR1 is MGHRA, CDR2 YSYEKL, per germline. The CDR3 runs 15 residues. The germline V and J ends were trimmed by 2 bases and 8 bases, with 15 bases remaining between them. CDR3 bases: TGCGCCAGCAGCCAAACCGAGGGGACCGGCGAAAAACTGTTTTTT. Its protein is CASSQTEGTGEKLFF.

The V call is TRBV20-1, the J call TRBJ2-3; TRBD2 matches 10 bases. The CDR3 is 15 amino acids. Germline values: CDR1 DFQATT, CDR2 SNEGSKA (reference sequence). Trimming cost V 3 bases and J 6 bases; bases outside gene matches: 9. In DNA form, the CDR3 reads TGCAGTGCTAGCCGGTTAGCGGGGGGCGGGGATACGCAGTATTTT. It yields the protein CSASRLAGGGDTQYF.

This clonotype has at least ten counts. The chain is built from TRBV20-1 and TRBJ1-1; D gene unclear. Germline V gene lookup returns CDR1 DFQATT and CDR2 SNEGSKA (reference sequence). There are 13 residues in the CDR3. The CDR3 is CSVLPRPYTEAFF. The CDR3 DNA reads as TGCAGCGTACTCCCAAGGCCATACACTGAAGCTTTCTTT.

This clonotype was counted at least ten times. This rearrangement joins TRBV29-1 to TRBJ1-2, with D possibly matching TRBD1 (6 bases). V was shortened by 6 bases and J by 6 bases, with 14 bases between the two germline ends. The CDR3 consists of 12 residues. Looked up from germline, CDR1 is SQVTM and CDR2 is ANQGSEA. Written as DNA, the CDR3 is TGCAGCGTGTTCGGGGGGCGGGATGGCTACACCTTC. Translation gives CSVFGGRDGYTF.

This clonotype was seen repeatedly, ten times or more. Written as DNA, the CDR3 is TGTGCCAGCTCACCGGCAGTCCAGGCCAATTCACCCCTCCACTTT. It translates to CASSPAVQANSPLHF. J is TRBJ1-6 and V is TRBV18; no clear D gene. With 3 bases removed from V and 7 bases from J, the gap between germline ends came to 13 bases. Germline assignment: CDR1 KGHSH and CDR2 LQKENI. The CDR3 totals 15 residues.

CDR3 residues: CAISETVSGNQPQHF. CDR3 in DNA: TGTGCCATCAGTGAGACAGTCTCGGGCAATCAGCCCCAGCATTTT. The chain links TRBV10-3 to TRBJ1-5; D is uncertain. The CDR3 contains 15 residues. CDR1 and CDR2 (germline): ENHRY, SYGVKD. Trimming removed 2 bases from V and 2 bases from J, with 10 bases in between.

For this clonotype: A clone one base away is much larger, so this may be a read error. Since the CDR3 does not end with the conserved phenylalanine or tryptophan, this likely comes from a read error. The chain couples TRBV6-2 or TRBV6-3 to TRBJ1-5; maybe TRBD1 (5 bases). With 4 bases removed from V and 1 base from J, the gap between germline ends came to 11 bases. CDR1 is MNHEY, CDR2 SVGEGT, per germline. The CDR3 contains 15 residues. The CDR3 DNA is TGTGCCAGCAGTTTCGCCGGGACCAGCAATCAGCCCCAGCATCTT. It codes for CASSFAGTSNQPQHL.

The chain joins TRBV5-1 to TRBJ2-3, with 14 nucleotides matching TRBD2. The J segment lost 1 base and the V segment lost 3 bases, leaving 1 base of the junction unmatched. There are 16 residues in the CDR3. Per the germline V gene, CDR1 is SGHRS and CDR2 is YFSETQ. The CDR3 protein is CASSSGLAGGTDTQYF. The CDR3 region has the DNA TGCGCCAGCAGCTCGGGACTAGCGGGAGGCACAGATACGCAGTATTTT.

The chain combines TRBV10-3 with TRBJ2-7, with 8 bases matching TRBD1. The ends lost 7 bases at V and 9 bases at J; junction bases unmatched: 11. The germline V gene has CDR1 ENHRY and CDR2 SYGVKD. This CDR3 contains 13 residues. The CDR3 bases are TGTGCCATCACCCAGCCGGGACAGGAGGGGCAGTACTTC. Its translation is CAITQPGQEGQYF.

The V gene is TRBV9, the J gene TRBJ2-3, with D unresolved. CDR1 is SGDLS, CDR2 YYNGEE, per germline. This CDR3 has 15 amino acids. V lost 0 bases to trimming and J lost 0 bases, with 8 bases between them. In DNA, the CDR3 is TGTGCCAGCAGCGTAGGCACCACTAGCACAGATACGCAGTATTTT. Translation gives CASSVGTTSTDTQYF.

The J gene is TRBJ1-1, the V gene TRBV10-3; a possible D gene is TRBD1 (5 bases). Germline CDR1 and CDR2: ENHRY and SYGVKD. The V gene lost 4 bases and the J gene lost 5 bases, with 17 bases spanning the gap. The CDR3 is made up of 15 amino acids. CDR3 in amino acids: CAISGSGEGDTEAFF. Written as DNA, the CDR3 is TGTGCCATCAGTGGGTCGGGCGAAGGGGATACTGAAGCTTTCTTT.

Details on this clonotype: This may be a read error: a much more frequent sequence differs by one nucleotide. V and J are TRBV12-3 or TRBV12-4 and TRBJ1-6; no reliable D call. Trimming took off 6 bases at V and 14 bases at J, with 20 bases between the two ends. CDR3 length: 14 amino acids. Here the CDR3 DNA reads TGTGCCAGCAGGGCTGGGCGGGCCCTTGGGACCCTCCACTTT. As protein: CASRAGRALGTLHF.

This clonotype has ten or more counts. This sequence joins TRBV27 and TRBJ2-1; perhaps TRBD1 as D (6 bases). The V end lost 5 bases, the J end lost 1 base, and 18 bases lay between the germline ends. Per the germline V gene, CDR1 is MNHEY and CDR2 is SMNVEV (reference sequence). The CDR3 loop spans 17 amino acids. The chain's CDR3 is CASSPESGGASYNEQFF. Here the CDR3 DNA reads TGTGCCAGCAGTCCAGAGTCTGGGGGCGCTTCCTACAATGAGCAGTTCTTC.

The CDR3 DNA is TGTGCCACCAGTGACTCAGGGACCTACGAGCAGTACTTC. Residues: CATSDSGTYEQYF. The chain links TRBV24-1 to TRBJ2-7; D is perhaps TRBD1 (5 bases). The germline V gene encodes CDR1 KGHDR and CDR2 SFDVKD. V was shortened by 4 bases and J by 2 bases, with 8 bases between the two germline ends. This CDR3 is built from 13 residues.

The CDR3 DNA reads as TGCAGTGCCTTACAGGGGGCGGAGGGGAAAGCTTTCTTT. Amino acid sequence: CSALQGAEGKAFF. V usage is TRBV20-1 and J usage is TRBJ1-1; TRBD1 matches at 9 bases. Germline V gene lookup returns CDR1 DFQATT and CDR2 SNEGSKA (reference sequence). This CDR3 has 13 residues. Trimming removed 6 bases from V and 9 bases from J; junction bases left unmatched: 11.

J is TRBJ1-3 and V is TRBV15; 9 positions agree with TRBD1. V lost 5 bases, J lost 4 bases, and 6 bases stayed unmatched. Germline lookup yields CDR1 LNHNV and CDR2 YYDKDF (reference sequence). This CDR3 comprises 15 residues. This CDR3 reads CATSRGGTGGNTIYF. CDR3 coding DNA: TGTGCCACCAGCCGAGGGGGGACAGGGGGAAACACCATATATTTT.

A word on this clonotype: The junction and the germline gene differ at one end; a read error may be behind it. CDR3 protein: CASNGRGHEDTEAFF. Here the CDR3 DNA reads TGTGCCAGTAACGGCAGGGGGCATGAGGACACCGAAGCTTTCTTT. This sequence joins TRBV19 and TRBJ1-1; 8 bases fit TRBD1. CDR1 LNHDA and CDR2 SQIVND come from the germline V gene (reference sequence). This CDR3 has 15 amino acids.

Comment on this clonotype: The junction does not match germline at one end; this may be a read error. The chain uses TRBV25-1 and TRBJ2-3, with D tentatively TRBD2 (6 bases). CDR1 and CDR2 from the germline V gene are MGHDK and SYGVNS. This CDR3 comprises 13 residues. In DNA form, the CDR3 reads TGTGCCAGCGGTGGGGGGAGCACAGGTACGCAGTATTTT. Amino acid sequence: CASGGGSTGTQYF.

V and J are TRBV15 and TRBJ2-7; 9 nucleotides match TRBD1. There are 15 residues in the CDR3. Germline-derived CDR1 and CDR2 are LNHNV and YYDKDF (reference sequence). After removal of 3 bases from V and 6 bases from J, the junction contained 9 bases not matched to a gene. CDR3 residues: CATSSGQGTGSEQYF. CDR3 DNA: TGTGCCACCAGCAGTGGCCAGGGGACAGGGAGCGAGCAGTACTTC.

This chain uses TRBV14 with TRBJ2-3, with TRBD2 as a possible D gene (6 bases). Trimming left V 0 bases short and J 1 base short, with 8 bases between. Germline CDR1 is SGHDN and CDR2 is FVKESK. This CDR3 has 15 residues. This CDR3 reads CASSQDWGGTDTQYF. Written as DNA, the CDR3 is TGTGCCAGCAGCCAAGATTGGGGGGGCACAGATACGCAGTATTTT.

This clonotype has at least ten counts. The chain employs TRBV4-3 and TRBJ1-5; 7 bases line up with TRBD1. With V trimmed by 4 bases and J by 7 bases, 7 bases remained unmatched. The CDR3 extends over 14 amino acids. Germline V gene data show CDR1 as LGHNA and CDR2 as YSLEER. CDR3 residues: CASSPGAGGQPQHF. CDR3 nucleotides: TGCGCCAGCAGCCCCGGGGCAGGGGGGCAGCCCCAGCATTTT.

Of note for this clonotype: This sequence may be a read error, since a much larger clone differs from it by one base. J is TRBJ2-2 and V is TRBV11-2; 7 bases line up with TRBD1. The germline V gene has CDR1 SGHAT and CDR2 FQNNGV. The CDR3 sequence is 16 residues long. In DNA form, the CDR3 reads TGTGCCAGCAGCCCTCCCCGACAGGGTAGCACCGGGGAGCTGCTTTTT. It translates to CASSPPRQGSTGELLF.

V and J are TRBV7-6 and TRBJ1-5; perhaps TRBD1 as D (6 bases). V lost 5 bases and J 5 bases, leaving 13 bases between the germline ends. Germline CDR1 reads SGHVS; CDR2 reads FNYEAQ. The CDR3 runs 14 residues. The CDR3 protein is CASSRTAGDQPQHF. The DNA of the CDR3 is TGTGCCAGCAGCCGGACAGCGGGTGATCAGCCCCAGCATTTT. The variable domain in full, completed from reference TRBV7-6 and TRBJ1-5, reads GAGVSQSPRYKVTKRGQDVALRCDPISGHVSLYWYRQALGQGPEFLTYFNYEAQQDKSGLPNDRFSAERPEGSISTLTIQRTEQRDSAMYRCASSRTAGDQPQHFGDGTRLSIL.